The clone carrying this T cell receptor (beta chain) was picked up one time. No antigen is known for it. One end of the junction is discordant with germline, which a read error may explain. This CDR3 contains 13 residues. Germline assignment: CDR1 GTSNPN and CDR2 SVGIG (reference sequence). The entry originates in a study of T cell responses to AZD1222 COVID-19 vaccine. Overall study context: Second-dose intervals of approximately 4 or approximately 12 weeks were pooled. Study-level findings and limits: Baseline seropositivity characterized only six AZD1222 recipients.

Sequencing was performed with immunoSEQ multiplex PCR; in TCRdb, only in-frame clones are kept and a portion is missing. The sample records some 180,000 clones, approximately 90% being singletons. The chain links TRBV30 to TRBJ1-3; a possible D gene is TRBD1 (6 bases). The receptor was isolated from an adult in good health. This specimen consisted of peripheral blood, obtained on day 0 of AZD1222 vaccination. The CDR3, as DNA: TGCGCGATGGTGACAGGCAGTGGAAACACCATATATTTT. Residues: CAMVTGSGNTIYF.